One T cell receptor beta chain is described in this entry. Its cognate antigen has yet to be identified. Base qualities were left out, and no much larger clone turns up one base away. Other DNA sequences within the sample encode an identical CDR3. TCRbeta CDR3 regions were amplified from genomic DNA by means of the immunoSEQ Assay, a bias-controlled multiplex PCR. For the original study's pipeline: The number of nucleated cells in each sample was estimated from the amplification of reference gene primers within the assay. Sequence reads were collapsed and filtered to measure the absolute abundance of every unique TCRbeta CDR3 rearrangement. For each sample, productive Simpson clonality was calculated by taking the square root of Simpson's diversity index across productive rearrangements. The immuneACCESS repertoire file appears here via TCRdb, limited to in-frame rearrangements. These files lack a portion of the clones; in checked studies, under half of the deficit traces to unresolved V genes, and the cause of the others is not known. Clone size and the V and J calls come from that table; the DNA yielded D and trimming. The sample data list over 300,000 clones, and 70% to 90% of these were observed just once. The top ten clones comprise about 10% of the sample.

Participants in the prospective study were enrolled through a virtual design, were aged roughly 18 to 100 years, and lived in roughly 24 United States geographic areas. In the prospective study, cohorts were assigned on the basis of participant-reported clinical history obtained from a screening survey and a study questionnaire. Recovered participants in ImmuneRACE Cohort 3 were defined by two consecutive negative NP/OP PCR tests, clearance by a healthcare professional, or resolution of symptoms. In the prospective study, mobile phlebotomists collected whole blood, serum and a nasopharyngeal or oropharyngeal swab from each participant. Additional blood draws and questionnaires over an approximately two-month period could optionally be provided by prospective study participants. Prospective study blood samples were shipped either frozen or at room temperature before DNA extraction. The germline V gene yields MGHRA for CDR1 and YSYEKL for CDR2. The junction shows trimming of 4 bases on V and 7 bases on J, and the gene matches do not reach 8 bases of it. The CDR3, cysteine through phenylalanine, is 15 amino acids long. Here the CDR3 DNA is all that survives: 45 bases in frame from base 1.

This specimen belongs to a study of blood T cell repertoires in COVID-19 (dated by TCRdb to between 2020 and 2021). As for the study more broadly: The collaborator samples originated in the United States, Italy and Spain and spanned the acute and convalescent phases of COVID-19. The prospective study material was composed of cDNA or gDNA derived from T cells, B-cell-depleted T cells, or PBMCs. Deeply sampled blood TCRbeta repertoires from subjects exposed to, actively infected with, or recovered from COVID-19 were included in the dataset. The repertoires were released in a freely available public database intended as a resource for research on the immune response to SARS-CoV-2. The samples were drawn from the first 160 participants of the ongoing ImmuneRACE study and from some 1,300 subjects provided by 6 global collaborators. Nearly every sample came with metadata listing a de-identified subject ID, COVID-19 status, age in years and sex. HLA class I and class II types, where available, came from metadata supplied by the sample provider rather than from assay-based typing. What the study reported, not specific to this receptor: The amount of clinical and demographic metadata varied by source and participant and was provided uncurated.

Material: PBMCs or T cells enriched from blood (not recorded which). The sequence was obtained from a woman aged 18-35 years who had recovered from COVID-19. This chain joins TRBV4-1 to TRBJ1-4; 8 middle bases align to TRBD1. The CDR3 reads as follows: CASSLTGGSGEKLFF. The sequenced DNA is TGCGCCAGCAGCCTAACAGGGGGTAGCGGTGAAAAACTGTTTTTT.